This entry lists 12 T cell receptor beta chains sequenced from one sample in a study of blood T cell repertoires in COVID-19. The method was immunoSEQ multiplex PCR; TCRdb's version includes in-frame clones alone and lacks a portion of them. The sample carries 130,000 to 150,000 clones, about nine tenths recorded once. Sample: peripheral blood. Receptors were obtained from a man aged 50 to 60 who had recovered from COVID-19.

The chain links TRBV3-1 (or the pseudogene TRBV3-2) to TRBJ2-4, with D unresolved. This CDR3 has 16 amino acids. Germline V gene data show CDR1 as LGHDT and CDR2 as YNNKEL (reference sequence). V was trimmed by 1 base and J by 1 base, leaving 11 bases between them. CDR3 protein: CASSQAQNTAKNIQYF. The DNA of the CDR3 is TGTGCCAGCAGCCAAGCGCAAAACACGGCCAAAAACATTCAGTACTTC.

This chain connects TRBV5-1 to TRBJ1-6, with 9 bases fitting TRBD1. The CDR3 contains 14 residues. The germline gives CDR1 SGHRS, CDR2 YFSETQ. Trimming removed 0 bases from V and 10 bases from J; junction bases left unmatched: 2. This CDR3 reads CASSLGDRDSPLHF. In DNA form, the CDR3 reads TGCGCCAGCAGCTTGGGGGACAGGGACTCACCCCTCCACTTT.

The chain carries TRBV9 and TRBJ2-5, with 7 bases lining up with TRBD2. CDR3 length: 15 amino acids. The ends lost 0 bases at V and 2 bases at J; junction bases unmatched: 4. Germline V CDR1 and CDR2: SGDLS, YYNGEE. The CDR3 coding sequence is TGTGCCAGCAGCGTAGTGGGGGGACTACAAGAGACCCAGTACTTC. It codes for CASSVVGGLQETQYF.

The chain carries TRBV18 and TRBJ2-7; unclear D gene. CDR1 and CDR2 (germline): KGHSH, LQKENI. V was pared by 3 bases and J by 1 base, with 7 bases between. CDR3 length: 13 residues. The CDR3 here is CASSPPDSYEQYF. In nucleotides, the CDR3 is TGTGCCAGCTCACCGCCAGATTCCTACGAGCAGTACTTC.

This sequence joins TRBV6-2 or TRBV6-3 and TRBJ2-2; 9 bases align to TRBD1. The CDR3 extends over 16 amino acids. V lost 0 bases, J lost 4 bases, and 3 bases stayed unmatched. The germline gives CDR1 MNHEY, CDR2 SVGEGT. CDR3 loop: CASSYSGDRATGELFF. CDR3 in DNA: TGTGCCAGCAGTTACTCGGGGGACAGGGCCACCGGGGAGCTGTTTTTT.

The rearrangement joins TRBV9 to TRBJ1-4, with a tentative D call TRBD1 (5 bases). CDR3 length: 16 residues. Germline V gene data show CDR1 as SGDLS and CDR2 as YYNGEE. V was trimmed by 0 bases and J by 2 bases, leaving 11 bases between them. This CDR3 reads CASSVVPRATNEKLFF. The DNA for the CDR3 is TGTGCCAGCAGCGTAGTCCCCAGGGCTACTAATGAAAAACTGTTTTTT.

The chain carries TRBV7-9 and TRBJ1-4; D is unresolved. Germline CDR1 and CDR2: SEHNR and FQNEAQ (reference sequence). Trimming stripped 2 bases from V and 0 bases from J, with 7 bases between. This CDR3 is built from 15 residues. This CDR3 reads CASSLSSATNEKLFF. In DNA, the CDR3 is TGTGCCAGCAGCTTATCCAGCGCAACTAATGAAAAACTGTTTTTT.

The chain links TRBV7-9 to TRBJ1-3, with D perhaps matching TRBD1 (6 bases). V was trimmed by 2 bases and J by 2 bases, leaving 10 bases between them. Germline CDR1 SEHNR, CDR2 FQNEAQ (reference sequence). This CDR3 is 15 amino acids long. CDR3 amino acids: CASSLQGKTGNTIYF. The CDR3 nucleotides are TGTGCCAGCAGCTTACAGGGGAAAACTGGAAACACCATATATTTT. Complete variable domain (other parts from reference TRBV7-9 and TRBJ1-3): DTGVSQNPRHKITKRGQNVTFRCDPISEHNRLYWYRQTLGQGPEFLTYFQNEAQLEKSRLLSDRFSAERPKGSFSTLEIQRTEQGDSAMYLCASSLQGKTGNTIYFGEGSWLTVV.

The CDR3 DNA reads TGTGCCAGCAGTAGGTCTGGGTCGGGCTACGAGCAGTACTTC. The encoded protein is CASSRSGSGYEQYF. J is TRBJ2-7 and V is TRBV6-5; D uncertain. The V end was cut by 5 bases, the J end by 3 bases, with 14 bases between. The germline V gene encodes CDR1 MNHEY and CDR2 SVGAGI. The CDR3 covers 14 residues.

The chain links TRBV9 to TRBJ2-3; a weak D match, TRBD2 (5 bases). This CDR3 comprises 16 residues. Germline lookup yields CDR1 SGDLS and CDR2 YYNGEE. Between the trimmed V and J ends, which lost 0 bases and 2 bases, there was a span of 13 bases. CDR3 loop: CASSVEQTINTDTQYF. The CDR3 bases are TGTGCCAGCAGCGTAGAACAGACTATAAACACAGATACGCAGTATTTT.

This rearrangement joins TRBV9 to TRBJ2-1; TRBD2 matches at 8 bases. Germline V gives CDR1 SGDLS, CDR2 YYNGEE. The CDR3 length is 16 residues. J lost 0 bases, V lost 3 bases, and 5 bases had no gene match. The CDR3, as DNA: TGTGCCAGCAGCGCGGGCGGGGGGAACTCCTACAATGAGCAGTTCTTC. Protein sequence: CASSAGGGNSYNEQFF.

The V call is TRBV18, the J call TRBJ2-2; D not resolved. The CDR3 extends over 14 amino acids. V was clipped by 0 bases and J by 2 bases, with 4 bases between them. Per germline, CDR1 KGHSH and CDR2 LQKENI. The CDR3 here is CASSPPINTGELFF. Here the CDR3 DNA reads TGTGCCAGCTCACCACCTATTAACACCGGGGAGCTGTTTTTT.